A single sample gave rise to the 2 T cell receptor beta chains below, sequenced in a study of molecular identifiers for immune sequencing clone quantification. TCRdb analysed the PCR reads with MiXCR anew, one entry per CDR3 protein. This table has about 630,000 distinct CDR3 sequences, about 25% appearing once. The specimen sequenced was naive CD8+ T cells from blood, with Jurkat cell RNA spiked in. Stated subset: FACS-sorted CD8+CD4-CCR7+CD45RA+ naive T cells. These receptors were collected from a human donor in good health. Some libraries in this study had Jurkat cell RNA spiked in.

This clonotype was counted a few times. The J gene is TRBJ2-1, the V gene TRBV24-1, with D maybe TRBD2 (5 bases). Trimming took off 5 bases at V and 8 bases at J, with 12 bases between the two ends. Germline-derived CDR1 and CDR2 are KGHDR and SFDVKD. This CDR3 comprises 13 residues. The DNA of the CDR3 is TGTGCCACCAGTGTAGGGCTTAGCGATGAGCAGTTCTTC. As protein: CATSVGLSDEQFF.

This clonotype came up many times. The rearrangement joins TRBV28 to TRBJ1-1; a possible D gene is TRBD1 (6 bases). Germline CDR1 MDHEN, CDR2 SYDVKM. The CDR3 is 14 amino acids. Trimming shortened V by 1 base and J by 6 bases, and 12 bases separated the two germline ends. CDR3 sequence reads: CASSLFGRGSEAFF. The CDR3, as DNA: TGTGCCAGCAGTTTATTCGGCAGGGGATCTGAAGCTTTCTTT.